Here is one T cell receptor (beta chain) with its context. This entry comes from a study of blood T cell repertoires in COVID-19. Study in general: Samples taken during acute and convalescent COVID-19 were collected in the United States, Italy and Spain. PBMCs, B-cell-depleted T cells, or T cells were the source of the cDNA or gDNA that made up the material.

Germline V gives CDR1 MGHDK, CDR2 SYGVNS. The V and J ends lost 1 base and 0 bases respectively, with 13 bases between them. The CDR3 loop spans 17 amino acids. In the authors' methods: Amplifying reference gene primers gave estimates of nucleated cell counts. The assay was immunoSEQ multiplex PCR, and TCRdb's table has in-frame clones only and misses some. The V and J calls and clone size are taken from that table; D and trimming were inferred from the DNA. The sample has under 300,000 clones, 86% seen once. The sequenced material came from peripheral blood. The receptor was derived from a man older than 75 with acute or convalescent COVID-19. This chain connects TRBV25-1 to TRBJ2-1; D may be TRBD1 (5 bases). The CDR3 loop reads CASSEFKGASSYNEQFF. CDR3 DNA: TGTGCCAGCAGTGAATTTAAAGGGGCGAGCTCCTACAATGAGCAGTTCTTC. Variable domain in full (rest from reference TRBV25-1 and TRBJ2-1): EADIYQTPRYLVIGTGKKITLECSQTMGHDKMYWYQQDPGMELHLIHYSYGVNSTEKGDLSSESTVSRIRTEHFPLTLESARPSHTSQYLCASSEFKGASSYNEQFFGPGTRLTVL.